This T cell receptor beta chain stems from a study of T cell responses to AZD1222 COVID-19 vaccine listed by TCRdb under 2021. With regard to the full study: TCR sequencing was performed for about 250 trial participants, of whom roughly 200 were given two doses of AZD1222 and around 26 were given two doses of MenACWY control vaccine. Trial participants were enrolled by age into subgroups of 18-55, 56-69 and 70-plus years, and 148, 28 and 57 TCR-sequenced participants, respectively, were included in these subgroups. What the study reported, not specific to this receptor: Reportedly, almost half of the unique spike-specific TCRs recognized epitopes lying outside the regions that are mutated in the B.1.351 and B.1.1.7 variants. The whole spike protein was spanned by vaccine-associated CD4 TCRs, and dominant responses were seen in regions 160-218 and 743-854. No day 14 peak-response samples were available, so repertoires were characterized only after the peak T cell response. Participants were mostly white British, with more females than males. The authors suggested clonal diversity may have been underestimated. The 56-69-year group was small, and its depth increase did not reach significance, likely because of low power. Spike-specific TCR breadth and depth rose significantly after two AZD1222 doses compared with day 0 and with MenACWY recipients. Conclusions about previously exposed vaccinees are limited, since just six AZD1222 recipients were seropositive for SARS-CoV-2 at baseline.

Read against the paper, the sample's time point label means: about 28 days (+/-7) after the second vaccine dose. AZD1222 recipients given second doses at about 4 weeks or at about 12 weeks were pooled, since spike-specific TCR depth and breadth were not found to differ between the two schedules. The vaccinee samples were drawn from two UK trials, COV001 and COV002, one of which was a single-blind randomized controlled phase 2/3 trial testing AZD1222 (ChAdOx1 nCoV-19) in healthy adults. For TCRbeta chain sequencing, PBMC samples from trial participants were taken at day 0 and at day 28 after the second dose. Trimming removed 4 bases from V and 0 bases from J; the gene matches leave 5 bases unexplained. The germline V gene (reference sequence) yields LNHDA for CDR1 and SQIVND for CDR2. The CDR3 covers 17 residues, taking in both the cysteine and the phenylalanine. CDR3 DNA only is kept here, 51 bases in frame from base 1.

The CDR3 regions of human TCRbeta chains were analyzed by immunosequencing. The original methods were these. Repertoire TCRs were checked for matches against a reference library of SARS-CoV-2-specific TCRs that had been generated using the MIRA antigen-specificity platform. Breadth was defined as the fraction of unique TCRs that were SARS-CoV-2-associated, and depth was defined as the fraction of total T cells that were SARS-CoV-2-associated. Using the MIRA data, each spike-specific TCR was assigned both to the spike region to which the TCR was reactive and to a CD4 or CD8 class. Log10-transformed breadth and depth values were compared by one-way ANOVA with Sidak's multiple comparisons tests. Entries here come from immuneACCESS through TCRdb and include only in-frame sequences with V and J called. Some clones fail to appear in such tables; in the studies checked, an unresolved V gene covers under half of the shortfall, and the cause of the remainder is unknown. V, J and clone size are taken as reported in that table, and D and trimming were inferred from the DNA itself. This sample has 150,000 to 200,000 clones in its table, and less than 95% of those were observed once. The ten largest account for about 6% of the sample.

As regards this clone: The antigen it binds to is not known. No quality values exist for individual bases; no much larger clone is one base distant.

The sequence is built from TRBV19 and TRBJ2-2; TRBD1 lines up with 10 middle nucleotides. The sequenced sample was peripheral blood, obtained 28 days after the second AZD1222 dose. This clonotype was obtained from an adult who received the AZD1222 COVID-19 vaccine. The bases read TGTGCCAGTAGTAGACGACAGGGGGCCCCGAACACCGGGGAGCTGTTTTTT. It codes for CASSRRQGAPNTGELFF.